The 13 T cell receptor beta chains below were found in one sample sequenced in a study of graft-versus-host responses after intestinal transplantation. Generated by immunoSEQ multiplex PCR, the TCRdb table keeps only in-frame clones and is missing some. This table has about 99,000 clones, around 90% appearing once. These receptors' antigens are unknown. The input for sequencing was unstimulated CD8+ T cells sorted from spleen or lymph node cells, taken before transplant. Every receptor here comes from a human donor who was the organ donor for an intestinal transplant.

J is TRBJ1-1 and V is TRBV21-1; the table names TRBD1, a call not compared with the DNA. TRBV21-1 counts as a pseudogene. This CDR3 is built from 15 residues. DNA of the CDR3: TGTGCCAGCAGCACTCAGGGACAGAATTACACTGAAGCTTTCTTT. Its translation: CASSTQGQNYTEAFF.

This chain links TRBV28 with TRBJ2-5; D perhaps matches TRBD1 (6 bases). The ends were cut back, 3 bases at V and 1 base at J, with 15 bases in the middle. CDR3 length equals 16 residues. In germline, CDR1 is MDHEN, CDR2 SYDVKM. CDR3 sequence reads: CASSFLQGSPQETQYF. CDR3 DNA sequence: TGTGCCAGCAGTTTTCTACAGGGCAGTCCCCAAGAGACCCAGTACTTC.

This chain uses TRBV13 with TRBJ2-2, with 9 bases aligning to TRBD2. CDR3 size: 15 residues. The germline V gene has CDR1 PRHDT and CDR2 FYEKMQ (reference sequence). J was trimmed by 8 bases and V by 4 bases; bases with no gene match: 8. The CDR3 spells CASSSPVAGAGELFF. Written as DNA, the CDR3 is TGTGCCAGCAGCTCCCCAGTAGCGGGGGCGGGGGAGCTGTTTTTT.

The V gene is TRBV7-9, the J gene TRBJ2-1, with TRBD2 identical over 7 bases. J lost 4 bases, V lost 5 bases, and 11 bases had no gene match. Germline values: CDR1 SEHNR, CDR2 FQNEAQ (reference sequence). The CDR3 contains 16 residues. The CDR3 sequence: CASSPSPGLPYNEQFF. CDR3 nucleotides: TGTGCCAGCAGCCCCTCCCCGGGACTACCTTACAATGAGCAGTTCTTC.

The J gene is TRBJ1-5, the V gene TRBV14, with D unresolved. Trimming took off 5 bases at V and 9 bases at J, with 11 bases between the two ends. The CDR3 contains 12 residues. Germline CDR1 SGHDN, CDR2 FVKESK. In DNA, the CDR3 is TGTGCCAGCAGCACACGTCGGGGGCCCCAGCATTTT. Amino acids: CASSTRRGPQHF.

The chain has TRBV5-1 and TRBJ1-5; TRBD1 aligns across 7 bases. The J segment lost 6 bases and the V segment lost 0 bases, leaving 12 bases of the junction unmatched. The CDR3 is 17 residues long. Germline-derived CDR1 and CDR2 are SGHRS and YFSETQ. CDR3 coding DNA: TGCGCCAGCAGCTTGGTCTCAGGGGGAGTTTCGGGTCAGCCCCAGCATTTT. Its protein is CASSLVSGGVSGQPQHF.

The chain carries TRBV15 and TRBJ2-3; TRBD2 matches 9 bases. This CDR3 spans 18 amino acids. Germline-derived CDR1 and CDR2 are LNHNV and YYDKDF (reference sequence). With 2 bases clipped from V and 6 bases from J, the junction kept 15 bases outside the gene matches. CDR3 region: CATSRYPPGTSLLDTQYF. The DNA of the CDR3 is TGTGCCACCAGCAGATACCCCCCAGGGACTAGCCTACTCGATACGCAGTATTTT.

J is TRBJ1-2 and V is TRBV10-3; D is unclear. V lost 4 bases, J lost 8 bases, and 17 bases lay in between. The CDR3 is 14 amino acids. In germline, CDR1 is ENHRY, CDR2 SYGVKD. The CDR3 loop is CAISVSQAGCGYTF. CDR3 DNA sequence: TGTGCCATCAGTGTTAGTCAGGCGGGTTGCGGCTACACCTTC.

The chain carries TRBV5-6 and TRBJ1-1; 7 bases match TRBD1. V dropped 7 bases and J dropped 0; count of bases not matched to a gene: 9. Germline CDR1 reads SGHDT; CDR2 reads YYEEEE. CDR3 size: 15 residues. CDR3 bases: TGTGCCAGCTACAGGGGCCGGGGAATGAACACTGAAGCTTTCTTT. Residues: CASYRGRGMNTEAFF.

The chain is built from TRBV7-9 and TRBJ1-2, with a weak D call TRBD1 (5 bases). This CDR3 spans 14 amino acids. V was trimmed by 2 bases and J by 4 bases, leaving 11 bases between them. In germline, CDR1 is SEHNR, CDR2 FQNEAQ (reference sequence). The CDR3 region is CASSLSGIGYGYTF. For the CDR3, the DNA is TGTGCCAGCAGCTTATCAGGGATTGGCTATGGCTACACCTTC. Drawing the rest from reference TRBV7-9 and TRBJ1-2, the complete variable domain is DTGVSQNPRHKITKRGQNVTFRCDPISEHNRLYWYRQTLGQGPEFLTYFQNEAQLEKSRLLSDRFSAERPKGSFSTLEIQRTEQGDSAMYLCASSLSGIGYGYTFGSGTRLTVV.

The chain couples TRBV5-1 to TRBJ1-1; 7 bases agree with TRBD1. The CDR3 sequence is 12 residues long. With 4 bases clipped from V and 11 bases from J, the junction kept 8 bases outside the gene matches. In germline, CDR1 is SGHRS, CDR2 YFSETQ. As DNA, the CDR3 is TGCGCCAGCAGCCTGACAGGGTTTACGGCTTTCTTT. This encodes CASSLTGFTAFF.

This clone has a single count. The rearrangement links TRBV20-1 to TRBJ2-7; maybe TRBD1 (5 bases). Per the germline V gene, CDR1 is DFQATT and CDR2 is SNEGSKA (reference sequence). The germline V and J ends were trimmed by 1 base and 7 bases, with 8 bases remaining between them. The CDR3 runs 11 residues. CDR3: CSARVGAEQYF. CDR3 sequence (DNA): TGCAGTGCTAGAGTTGGGGCAGAGCAGTACTTC.

CDR3 residues: CASSPLPVLNEQFF. CDR3 in DNA: TGCGCCAGCAGCCCACTACCCGTACTGAATGAGCAGTTCTTC. The genes are TRBV4-1 and TRBJ2-1, with D uncertain. CDR3 length: 14 amino acids. CDR1 and CDR2 (germline): MGHRA, YSYEKL. Trimming shortened V by 4 bases and J by 7 bases, and 14 bases separated the two germline ends.